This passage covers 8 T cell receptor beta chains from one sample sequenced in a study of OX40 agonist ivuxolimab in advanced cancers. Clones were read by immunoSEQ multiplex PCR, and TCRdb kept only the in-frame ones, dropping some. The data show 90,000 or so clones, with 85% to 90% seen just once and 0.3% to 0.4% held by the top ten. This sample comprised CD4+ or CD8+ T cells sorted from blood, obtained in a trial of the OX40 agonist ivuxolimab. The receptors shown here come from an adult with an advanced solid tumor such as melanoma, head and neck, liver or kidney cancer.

DNA for the CDR3: TGTGCCAGCAGACAGCTCTCAAAAGAGACCCAGTACTTC. It specifies CASRQLSKETQYF. J is TRBJ2-5 and V is TRBV7-2; D unresolved. V lost 6 bases, J lost 3 bases, and 11 bases lay in between. Per the germline V gene, CDR1 is SGHTA and CDR2 is FQGNSA. The CDR3 runs to 13 residues.

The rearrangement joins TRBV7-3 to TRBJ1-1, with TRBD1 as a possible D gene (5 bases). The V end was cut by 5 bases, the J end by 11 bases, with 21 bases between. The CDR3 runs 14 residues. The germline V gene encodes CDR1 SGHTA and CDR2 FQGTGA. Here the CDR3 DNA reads TGTGCCAGCAGCCCGGTCTCAGGGTCCTCTTTGGCTTTCTTT. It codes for CASSPVSGSSLAFF.

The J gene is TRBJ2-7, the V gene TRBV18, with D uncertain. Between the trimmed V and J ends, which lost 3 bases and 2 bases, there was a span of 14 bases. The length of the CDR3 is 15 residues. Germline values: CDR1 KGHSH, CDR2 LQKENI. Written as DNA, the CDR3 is TGTGCCAGCTCACCGAGCCGAGCGACAACCTACGAGCAGTACTTC. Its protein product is CASSPSRATTYEQYF. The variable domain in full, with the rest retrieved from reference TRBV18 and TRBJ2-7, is NAGVMQNPRHLVRRRGQEARLRCSPMKGHSHVYWYRQLPEEGLKFMVYLQKENIIDESGMPKERFSAEFPKEGPSILRIQQVVRGDSAAYFCASSPSRATTYEQYFGPGTRLTVT.

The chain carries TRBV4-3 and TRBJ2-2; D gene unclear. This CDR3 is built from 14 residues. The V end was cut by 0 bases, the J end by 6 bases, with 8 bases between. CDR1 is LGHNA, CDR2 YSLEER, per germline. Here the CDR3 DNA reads TGCGCCAGCAGCCAAGATCTAGGGTCCGGGGAGCTGTTTTTT. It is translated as CASSQDLGSGELFF.

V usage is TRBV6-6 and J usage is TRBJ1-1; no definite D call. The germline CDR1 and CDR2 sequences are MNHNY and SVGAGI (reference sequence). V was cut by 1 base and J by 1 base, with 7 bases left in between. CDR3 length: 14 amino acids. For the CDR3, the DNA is TGTGCCAGCAGTTACTTCCGGGGGAACACTGAAGCTTTCTTT. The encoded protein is CASSYFRGNTEAFF.

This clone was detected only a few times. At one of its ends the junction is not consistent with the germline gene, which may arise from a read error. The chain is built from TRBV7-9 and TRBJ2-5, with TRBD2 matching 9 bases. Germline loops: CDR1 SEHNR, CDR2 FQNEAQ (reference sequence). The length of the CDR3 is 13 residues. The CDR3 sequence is CASSVAGAETQYF. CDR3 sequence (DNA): TGTGCCAGCAGCGTAGCGGGGGCAGAGACCCAGTACTTC. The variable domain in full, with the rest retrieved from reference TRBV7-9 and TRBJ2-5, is DTGVSQNPRHKITKRGQNVTFRCDPISEHNRLYWYRQTLGQGPEFLTYFQNEAQLEKSRLLSDRFSAERPKGSFSTLEIQRTEQGDSAMYLCASSVAGAETQYFGPGTRLLVL.

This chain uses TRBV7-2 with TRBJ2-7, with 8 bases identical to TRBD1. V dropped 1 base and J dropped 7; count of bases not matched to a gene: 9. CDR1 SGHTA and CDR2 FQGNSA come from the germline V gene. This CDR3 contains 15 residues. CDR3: CASSLGWTGSGEQYF. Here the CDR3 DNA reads TGTGCCAGCAGCTTAGGGTGGACAGGGTCGGGAGAGCAGTACTTC.

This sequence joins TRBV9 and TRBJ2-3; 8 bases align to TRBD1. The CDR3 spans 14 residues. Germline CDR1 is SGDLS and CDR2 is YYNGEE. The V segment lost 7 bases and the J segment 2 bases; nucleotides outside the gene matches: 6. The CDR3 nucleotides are TGTGCCAGCGGGTTACAGGGGGACACAGATACGCAGTATTTT. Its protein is CASGLQGDTDTQYF.